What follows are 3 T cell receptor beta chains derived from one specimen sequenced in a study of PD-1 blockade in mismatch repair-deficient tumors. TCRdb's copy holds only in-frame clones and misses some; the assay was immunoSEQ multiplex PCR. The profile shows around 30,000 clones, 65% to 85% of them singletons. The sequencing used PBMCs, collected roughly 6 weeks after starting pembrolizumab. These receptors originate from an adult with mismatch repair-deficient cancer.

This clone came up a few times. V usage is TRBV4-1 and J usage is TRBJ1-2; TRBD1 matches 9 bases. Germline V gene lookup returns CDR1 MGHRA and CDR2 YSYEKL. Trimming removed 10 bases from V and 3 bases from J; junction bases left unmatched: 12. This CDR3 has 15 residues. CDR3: CATGDRGQGYYGYTF. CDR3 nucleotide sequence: TGCGCCACAGGGGACCGGGGACAGGGCTACTATGGCTACACCTTC.

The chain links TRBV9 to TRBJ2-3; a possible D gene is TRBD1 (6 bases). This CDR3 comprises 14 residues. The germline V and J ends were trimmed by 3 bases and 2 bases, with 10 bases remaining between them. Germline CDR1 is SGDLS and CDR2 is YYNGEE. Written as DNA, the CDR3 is TGTGCCAGCAGCGGGGGGCGAGACACAGATACGCAGTATTTT. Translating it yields CASSGGRDTDTQYF.

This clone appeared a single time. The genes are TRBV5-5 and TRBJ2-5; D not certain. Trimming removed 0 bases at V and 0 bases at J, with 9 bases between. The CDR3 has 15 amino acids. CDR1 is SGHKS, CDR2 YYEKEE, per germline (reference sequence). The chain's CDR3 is CASSLVSTNQETQYF. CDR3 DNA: TGTGCCAGCAGCTTGGTCTCGACAAACCAAGAGACCCAGTACTTC.